This is a list of T cell receptor beta chains from one sample in a study of T cells in Graves' hyperthyroidism and ophthalmopathy. TCRdb independently ran MiXCR on the multiplex PCR reads; one entry per CDR3 protein. The data contain about 600,000 distinct CDR3 sequences, roughly 15% of them singletons. The sample was blood. Receptor source: a woman aged 50 to 60 with Graves' ophthalmopathy. CDR3s include the opening cysteine and the closing phenylalanine or tryptophan. A D gene is named only where the DNA matches it firmly. Clone size, where shown, is once, few, many, or a class for clones that have expanded.

CDR3nt: TGTGCCACCAGCCCCAGGGACAGGGTTGAGACCCAGTACTTC
CDR3aa: CATSPRDRVETQYF
j_gene: TRBJ2-5
d_gene: TRBD1
v_gene: TRBV24-1
abundance: .

CDR3nt: TGTGCCAGCAGTGAAGAGGGGTTAGTGGACTATGGCTACACCTTC
CDR3aa: CASSEEGLVDYGYTF
j_gene: TRBJ1-2
d_gene: .
v_gene: TRBV2
abundance: few

CDR3nt: TGCAGCGTTGAACCCTCCGAAAGGACCCAGTACTTC
CDR3aa: CSVEPSERTQYF
j_gene: TRBJ2-5
d_gene: .
v_gene: TRBV29-1
abundance: few

CDR3nt: TGCGCCAGCAGCAGGGGGACAAACCAAGAGACCCAGTACTTC
CDR3aa: CASSRGTNQETQYF
j_gene: TRBJ2-5
d_gene: .
v_gene: TRBV5-1
abundance: few

CDR3nt: TGTGCTAGTGGTTTGGCCCACGCATCAAGCTCTGGAAACACCATATATTTT
CDR3aa: CASGLAHASSSGNTIYF
j_gene: TRBJ1-3
d_gene: .
v_gene: TRBV12-5
abundance: .

CDR3nt: TGTGCCAGCAGCTTAGAGGGGGAAGGACGGGGTCAGCCCCAGCATTTT
CDR3aa: CASSLEGEGRGQPQHF
j_gene: TRBJ1-5
d_gene: .
v_gene: TRBV7-9
abundance: many

CDR3nt: TGTGCCAGCAGCCTGAGCGGGAGTAAGGCAGATACGCAGTATTTT
CDR3aa: CASSLSGSKADTQYF
j_gene: TRBJ2-3
d_gene: TRBD2
v_gene: TRBV7-2
abundance: many

CDR3nt: TGTGCCAGCAGCTTGGCAGCGGGATTAATCAATGAGCAGTTCTTC
CDR3aa: CASSLAAGLINEQFF
j_gene: TRBJ2-1
d_gene: TRBD2
v_gene: TRBV5-6
abundance: many

CDR3nt: TGTGCCAGCCATGGAAACACCATATATTTT
CDR3aa: CASHGNTIYF
j_gene: TRBJ1-3
d_gene: .
v_gene: TRBV2
abundance: few

CDR3nt: TGTGCCAGCAGCTTCGCCACACAGGGGACAGGCTACACCTTC
CDR3aa: CASSFATQGTGYTF
j_gene: TRBJ1-2
d_gene: TRBD1
v_gene: TRBV7-2
abundance: .

CDR3nt: TGCAGTGCTATGGCAGTCCAAGAGACCCAGTACTTC
CDR3aa: CSAMAVQETQYF
j_gene: TRBJ2-5
d_gene: .
v_gene: TRBV20-1
abundance: many

CDR3nt: TGCAGTGCTAGACCTACCGAACTAGCGTTATCCTACAATGAGCAGTTCTTC
CDR3aa: CSARPTELALSYNEQFF
j_gene: TRBJ2-1
d_gene: TRBD2
v_gene: TRBV20-1
abundance: many

CDR3nt: TGTGCCAGCAGTGACGGTCTCCTCGGGGAGCTGTTTTTT
CDR3aa: CASSDGLLGELFF
j_gene: TRBJ2-2
d_gene: .
v_gene: TRBV2
abundance: many

CDR3nt: TGTGCCAGCAGCTTAGCCGTGGAACCGGGGGGCTACACCTTC
CDR3aa: CASSLAVEPGGYTF
j_gene: TRBJ1-2
d_gene: .
v_gene: TRBV7-9
abundance: many

CDR3nt: TGTGCCAGCAGAGGCCCGCCCTTGAACACCGGGGAGCTGTTTTTT
CDR3aa: CASRGPPLNTGELFF
j_gene: TRBJ2-2
d_gene: .
v_gene: TRBV25-1
abundance: .

CDR3nt: TGTGCCAGCAGCCTAGTCCCGGGACAGGTCTACGAGCAGTACTTC
CDR3aa: CASSLVPGQVYEQYF
j_gene: TRBJ2-7
d_gene: TRBD1
v_gene: TRBV28
abundance: .

CDR3nt: TGTGCCAGCAGCTTGTTTCAGGGACAGGGTCACACCGGGGAGCTGTTTTTT
CDR3aa: CASSLFQGQGHTGELFF
j_gene: TRBJ2-2
d_gene: TRBD1
v_gene: TRBV13
abundance: few

CDR3nt: TGTGCCAGCAGTATCCGGGACAGGGGCTACGAGCAGTACTTC
CDR3aa: CASSIRDRGYEQYF
j_gene: TRBJ2-7
d_gene: TRBD1
v_gene: TRBV27
abundance: .

CDR3nt: TGCAGTGCTTCACGCCCGGGACTAGCGGACAATGAGCAGTTCTTC
CDR3aa: CSASRPGLADNEQFF
j_gene: TRBJ2-1
d_gene: TRBD2
v_gene: TRBV20-1
abundance: many

CDR3nt: TGTGCCTGGAGAAAGGGTGGCGTGGCCCTGGAGACCCAGTACTTC
CDR3aa: CAWRKGGVALETQYF
j_gene: TRBJ2-5
d_gene: .
v_gene: TRBV30
abundance: many

CDR3nt: TGTGCCAGCAGCTTGGCCGGACACCTCTACGAGCAGTACTTC
CDR3aa: CASSLAGHLYEQYF
j_gene: TRBJ2-7
d_gene: .
v_gene: TRBV7-6
abundance: .

CDR3nt: TGTGCCACCAGAGAGGGACAGGACACAGATACGCAGTATTTT
CDR3aa: CATREGQDTDTQYF
j_gene: TRBJ2-3
d_gene: TRBD1
v_gene: TRBV24-1
abundance: many

CDR3nt: TGTGCCACCAGCAGAGATCCGGACAGGGCTTTGTTAGCTTTCTTT
CDR3aa: CATSRDPDRALLAFF
j_gene: TRBJ1-1
d_gene: TRBD1
v_gene: TRBV15
abundance: few

CDR3nt: TGTGCCAGCAGCCAAAGCGGGGGGGTCAATCAGCCCCAGCATTTT
CDR3aa: CASSQSGGVNQPQHF
j_gene: TRBJ1-5
d_gene: .
v_gene: TRBV3-1
abundance: many

CDR3nt: TGTGCCAGCAGCTTGGGAACCATAGCGGGAGCACAACAAGAGACCCAGTACTTC
CDR3aa: CASSLGTIAGAQQETQYF
j_gene: TRBJ2-5
d_gene: TRBD2
v_gene: TRBV7-9
abundance: few

CDR3nt: TGTGCCAGCAGCTTAGTAGTTGGCACTGAAGCTTTCTTT
CDR3aa: CASSLVVGTEAFF
j_gene: TRBJ1-1
d_gene: .
v_gene: TRBV11-2
abundance: few

CDR3nt: TGCAGCGTTGTTGCCGGGACTAGAAACACCGGGGAGCTGTTTTTT
CDR3aa: CSVVAGTRNTGELFF
j_gene: TRBJ2-2
d_gene: TRBD2
v_gene: TRBV29-1
abundance: .

CDR3nt: TGCGCCAGCAACAGGGGGCTACAGACCAATGAGCAGTTCTTC
CDR3aa: CASNRGLQTNEQFF
j_gene: TRBJ2-1
d_gene: TRBD1
v_gene: TRBV5-1
abundance: .

CDR3nt: TGTGCCATCAAGGGGACAGGGTTCTACGAGCAGTACTTC
CDR3aa: CAIKGTGFYEQYF
j_gene: TRBJ2-7
d_gene: TRBD1
v_gene: TRBV10-3
abundance: many

CDR3nt: TGTGCCAGCAGTTACGCCGGGACCGGGAAACAAGGGACCCAGTACTTC
CDR3aa: CASSYAGTGKQGTQYF
j_gene: TRBJ2-5
d_gene: .
v_gene: TRBV6-6
abundance: few

CDR3nt: TGTGCCAGCAGCGGCCTAGCGGGAGTGGTCGGGGAGCTGTTTTTT
CDR3aa: CASSGLAGVVGELFF
j_gene: TRBJ2-2
d_gene: TRBD2
v_gene: TRBV3-1
abundance: many

CDR3nt: TGTGCCAGCAGTGAATCCCGGCTAGCGGGAGCCGTGCAGTACTTC
CDR3aa: CASSESRLAGAVQYF
j_gene: TRBJ2-7
d_gene: TRBD2
v_gene: TRBV6-1
abundance: few

CDR3nt: TGTGCTAGTGGATTGGGACTAGCGGGACCAACCTACGAGCAGTACTTC
CDR3aa: CASGLGLAGPTYEQYF
j_gene: TRBJ2-7
d_gene: TRBD2
v_gene: TRBV12-5
abundance: many

CDR3nt: TGTGCCAGCTCACCTTCCTGGGACAGGGGTGAGCAGTTCTTC
CDR3aa: CASSPSWDRGEQFF
j_gene: TRBJ2-1
d_gene: TRBD1
v_gene: TRBV18
abundance: once

CDR3nt: TGTGCCAGCAGCTTCACTGCGGGAGGGCCAGGAGATACGCAGTATTTT
CDR3aa: CASSFTAGGPGDTQYF
j_gene: TRBJ2-3
d_gene: TRBD2
v_gene: TRBV7-9
abundance: many

CDR3nt: TGTGCCAGTAGTATAGCCCAAGATACGCAGTATTTT
CDR3aa: CASSIAQDTQYF
j_gene: TRBJ2-3
d_gene: .
v_gene: TRBV19
abundance: .

CDR3nt: TGCAGCGTTCCCACAGGGGACAACCGATACAAGCAGTACTTC
CDR3aa: CSVPTGDNRYKQYF
j_gene: TRBJ2-7
d_gene: TRBD1
v_gene: TRBV29-1
abundance: once

CDR3nt: TGCGCCAGCAGCCACCCTTATCGGCGGGAGGTTCCAGATACGCAGTATTTT
CDR3aa: CASSHPYRREVPDTQYF
j_gene: TRBJ2-3
d_gene: TRBD2
v_gene: TRBV4-1
abundance: many

CDR3nt: TGTGCCAGCAGTAAGCCGGGACAGGCGAGGTACAATGAGCAGTTCTTC
CDR3aa: CASSKPGQARYNEQFF
j_gene: TRBJ2-1
d_gene: TRBD1
v_gene: TRBV12-3/TRBV12-4
abundance: .

CDR3nt: TGTGCCTGGAGTGTACAAGCAACTAATGAAAAACTGTTTTTT
CDR3aa: CAWSVQATNEKLFF
j_gene: TRBJ1-4
d_gene: .
v_gene: TRBV30
abundance: many

CDR3nt: TGTGCCATCAGTGCCGAGCGGAGCTCCTACAATGAGCAGTTCTTC
CDR3aa: CAISAERSSYNEQFF
j_gene: TRBJ2-1
d_gene: .
v_gene: TRBV10-3
abundance: few

CDR3nt: TGTGCCAGCAGCCGAGGGACAGGGGGAGAGCAGTACTTC
CDR3aa: CASSRGTGGEQYF
j_gene: TRBJ2-7
d_gene: TRBD1
v_gene: TRBV6-1
abundance: few

CDR3nt: TGTGCCAGCAGTTTAAGGACTAGCTTTAGCTCCTACAATGAGCAGTTCTTC
CDR3aa: CASSLRTSFSSYNEQFF
j_gene: TRBJ2-1
d_gene: TRBD2
v_gene: TRBV12-3/TRBV12-4
abundance: many

CDR3nt: TGTGCCAGTAGTATACATTCCGGGGGGCTGGGCACTGAAGCTTTCTTT
CDR3aa: CASSIHSGGLGTEAFF
j_gene: TRBJ1-1
d_gene: .
v_gene: TRBV19
abundance: once

CDR3nt: TGTGCCAGCAGTTTCGGGACAGGAATCCAGCCCCAGCATTTT
CDR3aa: CASSFGTGIQPQHF
j_gene: TRBJ1-5
d_gene: TRBD1
v_gene: TRBV28
abundance: many

CDR3nt: TGTGCCAGCTCAGCGACTAGCGGGAAAGATACGCAGTATTTT
CDR3aa: CASSATSGKDTQYF
j_gene: TRBJ2-3
d_gene: TRBD2
v_gene: TRBV18
abundance: many

CDR3nt: TGTGCCAGCAGTTTGGGGTTCGAAGCCTACAATGAGCAGTTCTTC
CDR3aa: CASSLGFEAYNEQFF
j_gene: TRBJ2-1
d_gene: .
v_gene: TRBV27
abundance: few

CDR3nt: TGCAGTGCAATACTAGCGGTCCCCACAGATACGCAGTATTTT
CDR3aa: CSAILAVPTDTQYF
j_gene: TRBJ2-3
d_gene: TRBD2
v_gene: TRBV20-1
abundance: many

CDR3nt: TGTGCCAGCAGTTTCCCCACGGACAGGGGACTAGCGGGAGTTGGACCAGAGACCCAGTACTTC
CDR3aa: CASSFPTDRGLAGVGPETQYF
j_gene: TRBJ2-5
d_gene: TRBD2
v_gene: TRBV28
abundance: many

CDR3nt: TGTGCCAGCAGCTTGTTCCGGGGACAGGGCACAGATACGCAGTATTTT
CDR3aa: CASSLFRGQGTDTQYF
j_gene: TRBJ2-3
d_gene: TRBD1
v_gene: TRBV5-4
abundance: few

CDR3nt: TGTGCCAGCAGTTTACAAGACGCCTGGGGAGCGGTGAAAGAGACCCAGTACTTC
CDR3aa: CASSLQDAWGAVKETQYF
j_gene: TRBJ2-5
d_gene: .
v_gene: TRBV11-2
abundance: once